This T cell receptor beta chain was captured by sequencing in a study of vaccination and CD4 T cells after COVID-19. Study information: Samples after vaccination came a median roughly 70 days past dose two, ranging 14 to 241.

An Oncomine TCR Beta short-read assay was used to sequence the DNA from cultured CD4+ T cells. MiXCR, applied by TCRdb to the PCR reads, yields one record per CDR3 protein. The profile shows about 8,500 distinct CDR3 sequences, around 50% of them singletons. The treatment is: approximately 9-day PBMC culture with coronavirus spike peptide pools or control peptides (ViraFEST assay). Positive SARS-CoV-2 PCR tests in convalescent patients dated from March to December 2020, pre-Alpha, Beta and Delta. On days 3 and 7, half the medium was swapped for fresh IL-2-containing medium. Following culture for about 9 days, CD4+ T cells were isolated by negative selection. By frequency in the sample, this clonotype is medium-sized. Its antigen is currently unknown. V dropped 4 bases and J dropped 0 bases, with 7 bases sitting between them. The germline V gene encodes CDR1 ENHRY and CDR2 SYGVKD. This CDR3 is built from 14 residues.

This receptor was obtained from a human donor who had recovered from COVID-19. The sequencing sample was made of CD4+ T cells from blood, cultured in vitro. V gene TRBV10-3 combines with J gene TRBJ1-5; D is ambiguous. The CDR3 sequence: CAISGDYSNQPQHF. As DNA, the CDR3 is TGTGCCATCAGTGGGGATTATAGCAATCAGCCCCAGCATTTT.